Here is one T cell receptor (beta chain) with its context. Antigen: not known. The sample belongs to a study of cytomegalovirus exposure and HLA in healthy donors. Use of 60 Vbeta and 13 Jbeta primers characterized the PCR. Repertoires were generated with immunoSEQ multiplex PCR, while TCRdb's copy carries only in-frame clones and drops some. The sample shows about 59,000 clones, roughly 84% of them seen only once. Findings and caveats of the study: In terms of immune exposure information, only CMV serostatus was available.

The CDR3 has 17 residues. The trim removed 2 bases at V and 0 bases at J, leaving 8 bases unmatched. Germline assignment: CDR1 LNHNV and CDR2 YYDKDF (reference sequence). Sequenced material: PBMCs. This sequence originates from a human donor in good health. The V gene is TRBV15, the J gene TRBJ2-7, with 9 positions matching TRBD2. The CDR3 region is CATSRSWGREGSYEQYF. The CDR3 DNA reads TGTGCCACCAGCAGATCATGGGGGCGGGAGGGCTCCTACGAGCAGTACTTC.